The clone carrying this TCR beta chain was seen a few times. Antigen: not known. The sample comes from a study of beta chain features in type 1 diabetes. Study as a whole: Patients looked much like healthy donors when it came to age, gender and cell yields. Cells sorted and examined across all samples totaled over 95 million. Study results and limitations: Individuals with type 1 diabetes displayed fewer insertions and more deletions at VDJ junctions. Within patients, naive, central memory and Treg TCRB repertoires seemed more similar than within healthy donors. Patients with Type 1 diabetes showed moderately but significantly shorter TCRB CDR3s in all four CD4+ subsets.

The V end lost 2 bases, the J end lost 1 base, and 9 bases lay between the germline ends. The length of the CDR3 is 15 residues. Germline-derived CDR1 and CDR2 are SGHTA and FQGNSA. Isolated RNA was reverse transcribed in full, so expressed TCRB transcripts were sequenced. Method: immunoSEQ multiplex PCR; TCRdb's copy keeps in-frame clones and lacks some. The sample yields more than 250,000 clones, approximately 20% seen once. This chain joins TRBV7-2 and TRBJ1-5; D is unclear. This TCR was sampled from a woman aged 40 to 50 with type 1 diabetes. Sequenced input: naive CD4+ T cells from blood. The CDR3 DNA reads as TGTGCCAGCAGCTTACGTGGGGAGAGCAATCAGCCCCAGCATTTT. Translating it yields CASSLRGESNQPQHF.